The present T cell receptor (beta chain) was sequenced within a study of T-cell reconstitution after alpha-beta-depleted transplantation in children. The CDR3 contains 16 residues. V lost 3 bases, J lost 0 bases, and 15 bases lay in between. Looked up from germline, CDR1 is DFQATT and CDR2 is SNEGSKA (reference sequence). As it was prepared, the TCRbeta library received unique molecular identifiers. TCRdb independently ran MiXCR on the PCR reads; one entry per CDR3 protein. The sample carries around 360,000 distinct CDR3 sequences, about 9.3% recorded once. This clonotype was seen repeatedly, ten times or more.

The sequencing used PBMCs from the stem cell graft donor, collected from the stem cell graft. This TCR derives from a human donor who donated a stem cell graft to a child with acute lymphoblastic leukemia. The chain couples TRBV20-1 to TRBJ2-1; maybe TRBD2 (6 bases). Here the CDR3 DNA reads TGCAGTGCTAGTAGCGCTAGCGTAGACTCCTACAATGAGCAGTTCTTC. Its translation: CSASSASVDSYNEQFF.